The clone carrying this TCR beta chain was counted only a few times. What it recognizes is unknown. Repertoires were generated with immunoSEQ multiplex PCR, while TCRdb's copy carries only in-frame clones and drops some. The sample carries over 150,000 clones, roughly 80% recorded once. The sample comes from a study of cytomegalovirus exposure and HLA in healthy donors. Study findings and constraints: Reported results showed that the classifier diagnosed cytomegalovirus status with high specificity and sensitivity. In the roughly 120 validation repertoires, a later analysis found that first-cohort TCR clusters tended to co-occur. In vitro work confirmed that a few CMV-associated chains recognize CMV antigens.

The donors were part of the validation cohort of 120 or so subjects. That cohort was separate from the first cohort, which comprised 666 subjects. This CDR3 spans 16 amino acids. CDR1 and CDR2 from the germline V gene are SGHKS and YYEKEE (reference sequence). The V and J ends lost 4 bases and 2 bases, in that order; junction bases with no gene match: 9. This chain uses TRBV5-5 with TRBJ2-7; 10 bases match TRBD1. Sequenced input: PBMCs. This clonotype was sampled from a woman under 30 in good health and CMV-seropositive. The CDR3 DNA sequence: TGTGCCAGCAGCGAAGTCCTCGGGACAGGGGCCTACGAGCAGTACTTC. Protein: CASSEVLGTGAYEQYF.